This TCR beta chain stems from a study of response to subunit inactivated influenza vaccine. Via MiXCR, TCRdb re-called the RT-PCR reads, giving one row per CDR3 protein. This sample has 150,000 to 200,000 distinct CDR3 sequences, with roughly 10% found just once. General study points: Authors proposed each seasonal influenza vaccination draws in few new T cells.

This clonotype has more than one count but fewer than ten. Antigen unknown. Germline-derived CDR1 and CDR2 are SGDLS and YYNGEE. V shed 0 bases and J shed 2 bases, with 9 bases lying between them. CDR3 length equals 14 residues. The source is a man aged 45 to 70 who received an inactivated influenza vaccine. V usage is TRBV9 and J usage is TRBJ2-7, with unresolved D. Sequencing was performed on CD8+ T cells sorted from PBMCs, taken around 25 months after vaccination. The CDR3 sequence: CASSVGRTPYEQYF. The DNA of the CDR3 is TGTGCCAGCAGCGTAGGAAGGACCCCCTACGAGCAGTACTTC. Looking up the rest from reference TRBV9 and TRBJ2-7 gives the full variable domain: DSGVTQTPKHLITATGQRVTLRCSPRSGDLSVYWYQQSLDQGLQFLIQYYNGEERAKGNILERFSAQQFPDLHSELNLSSLELGDSALYFCASSVGRTPYEQYFGPGTRLTVT.